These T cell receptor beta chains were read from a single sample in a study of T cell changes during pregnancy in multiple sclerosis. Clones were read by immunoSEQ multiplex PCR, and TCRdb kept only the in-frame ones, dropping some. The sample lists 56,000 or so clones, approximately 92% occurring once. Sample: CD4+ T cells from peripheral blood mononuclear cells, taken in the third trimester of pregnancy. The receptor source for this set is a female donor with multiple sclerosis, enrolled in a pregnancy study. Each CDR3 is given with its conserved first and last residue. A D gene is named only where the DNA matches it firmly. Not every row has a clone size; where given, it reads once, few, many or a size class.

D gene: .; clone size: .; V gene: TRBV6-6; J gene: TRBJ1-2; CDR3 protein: CASSYPKSGGYGYTF; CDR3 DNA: TGTGCCAGCAGTTACCCAAAGTCGGGTGGTTATGGCTACACCTTC
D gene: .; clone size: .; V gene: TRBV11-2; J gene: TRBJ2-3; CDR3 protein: CASSAERLGTDTQYF; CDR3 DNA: TGTGCCAGCAGCGCGGAGAGATTAGGCACAGATACGCAGTATTTT
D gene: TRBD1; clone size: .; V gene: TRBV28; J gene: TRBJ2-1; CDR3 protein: CASSFILGQGVDNEQFF; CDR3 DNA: TGTGCCAGCAGTTTCATCCTGGGACAGGGGGTTGACAATGAGCAGTTCTTC
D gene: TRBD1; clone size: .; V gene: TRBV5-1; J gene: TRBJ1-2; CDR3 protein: CASSLGDRGQGYTF; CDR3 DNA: TGCGCCAGCAGCTTGGGAGACAGGGGGCAAGGCTACACCTTC
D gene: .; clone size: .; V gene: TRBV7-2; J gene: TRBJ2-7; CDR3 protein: CASSPRGPYEQYF; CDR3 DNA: TGTGCCAGCAGCCCCAGGGGTCCGTACGAGCAGTACTTC
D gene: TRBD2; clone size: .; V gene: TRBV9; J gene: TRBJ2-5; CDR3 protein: CASSVTTSGMGETQYF; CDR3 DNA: TGTGCCAGCAGCGTGACGACTAGCGGCATGGGGGAGACCCAGTACTTC
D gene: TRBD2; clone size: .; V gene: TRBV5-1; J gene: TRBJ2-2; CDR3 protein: CASSLELAGVSGELFF; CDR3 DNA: TGCGCCAGCAGCTTGGAACTAGCGGGAGTCTCCGGGGAGCTGTTTTTT
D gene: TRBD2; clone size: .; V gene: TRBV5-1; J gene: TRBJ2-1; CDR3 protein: CASSLSLGPGLAVNEQFF; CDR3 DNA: TGCGCCAGCAGCTTGAGTTTGGGGCCGGGACTAGCGGTTAATGAGCAGTTCTTC
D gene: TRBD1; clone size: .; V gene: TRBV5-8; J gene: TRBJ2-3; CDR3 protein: CASSLGQGKGDTQYF; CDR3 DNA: TGTGCCAGCAGCCTGGGACAGGGGAAGGGGGATACGCAGTATTTT
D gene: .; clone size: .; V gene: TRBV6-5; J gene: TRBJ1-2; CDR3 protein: CASSLTPGEGYGYTF; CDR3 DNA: TGTGCCAGCAGCCTAACCCCCGGGGAGGGCTATGGCTACACCTTC
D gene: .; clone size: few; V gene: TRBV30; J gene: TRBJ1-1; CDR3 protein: CAWSNKGGTEAFF; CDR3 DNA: TGTGCCTGGAGTAACAAAGGGGGCACTGAAGCTTTCTTT
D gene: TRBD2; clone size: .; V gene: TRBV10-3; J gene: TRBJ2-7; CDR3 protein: CAISLSGREGSEQYF; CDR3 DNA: TGTGCCATCAGTCTTAGCGGGAGGGAGGGTTCCGAGCAGTACTTC
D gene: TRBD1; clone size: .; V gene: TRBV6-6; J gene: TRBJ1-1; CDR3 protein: CASSYPLDRFEAFF; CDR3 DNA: TGTGCCAGCAGTTACCCTTTGGACAGGTTTGAAGCTTTCTTT